This is a list of T cell receptor beta chains from one sample in a study of Ad26.COV2.S vaccination and SARS-CoV-2 variants. Data came from immunoSEQ multiplex PCR; TCRdb stores just in-frame clones and leaves some out. Of some 340,000 clones in the sample, over 80% were seen once. The material sequenced was peripheral blood, taken in a trial of Ad26.COV2.S vaccine versus placebo. Receptors were obtained from a person between 18 and 59 years old who received the Ad26.COV2.S COVID-19 vaccine or a placebo. CDR3s include the opening cysteine and the closing phenylalanine or tryptophan. The D gene is left open where the match is weak. Clone size appears in some rows only: once, few, many, or a class for an expanded clone.

>TRBV30|TRBD1|14|TRBJ2-2|NA
TGTGCCTGGAGGCTGACAGGGGCGGGCGGGGAGCTGTTTTTT
CAWRLTGAGGELFF
>TRBV27|TRBD1|15|TRBJ2-1|NA
TGTGCCAGCAGCCAGAGACAGGGGACTTACAATGAGCAGTTCTTC
CASSQRQGTYNEQFF
>TRBV18|NA|17|TRBJ1-5|NA
TGTGCCAGCTCACCGGCCAGGGGCGAGGGAAGCAATCAGCCCCAGCATTTT
CASSPARGEGSNQPQHF
>TRBV9|NA|15|TRBJ1-1|NA
TGTGCCAGCAGCGTAGAGGCCCAGCTGAACACTGAAGCTTTCTTT
CASSVEAQLNTEAFF
>TRBV5-1|TRBD1|19|TRBJ1-6|few
TGCGCCAGCAGCGGCGGACAGGGGGCTTCGAGCTCCTATAATTCACCCCTCCACTTT
CASSGGQGASSSYNSPLHF
>TRBV6-5|NA|14|TRBJ2-7|NA
TGTGCCAGCAGTCTCCTTAGGAGCTCCTACGAGCAGTACTTC
CASSLLRSSYEQYF
>TRBV29-1|NA|13|TRBJ2-7|NA
TGCAGCGTTGAAATCTTGGGGGCCTACGAGCAGTACTTC
CSVEILGAYEQYF
>TRBV7-9|NA|16|TRBJ2-3|NA
TGTGCCAGCAGCTTATATGGGACGCACTTCACAGATACGCAGTATTTT
CASSLYGTHFTDTQYF
>TRBV4-1|NA|15|TRBJ2-7|NA
TGCGCCAGCAGCCAAGGCGTCAGGGGATTAGACGAGCAGTACTTC
CASSQGVRGLDEQYF
>TRBV3-1/TRBV3-2|NA|16|TRBJ2-5|once
TGTGCCAGCAGCCAAAAAGGAGAACGGACCCAAGAGACCCAGTACTTC
CASSQKGERTQETQYF
>TRBV5-1|NA|15|TRBJ2-5|NA
TGCGCCAGCAGCTTGGCGGGATTTTCCCAAGAGACCCAGTACTTC
CASSLAGFSQETQYF
>TRBV10-3|TRBD1|15|TRBJ2-2|NA
TGTGCCATCAGTAACGGACAGGCGAACGCCGGGGAGCTGTTTTTT
CAISNGQANAGELFF
>TRBV24-1|NA|14|TRBJ1-2|NA
TGTGCCACCAGTGATTGGGAGGCGACCCGGGGCTACACCTTC
CATSDWEATRGYTF
>TRBV5-1|TRBD1|15|TRBJ1-2|NA
TGCGCCAGCAGCTTGGCCGTGGCAGGGGGCGATGGCTACACCTTC
CASSLAVAGGDGYTF
>TRBV9|NA|15|TRBJ2-2|NA
TGTGCCAGCAGCGTAGGACTGTGGAATACCGGGGAGCTGTTTTTT
CASSVGLWNTGELFF
>TRBV27|TRBD1|15|TRBJ1-2|NA
TGTGCCAGCAGTCTTTCCTGGACAGGGAACTATGGCTACACCTTC
CASSLSWTGNYGYTF
>TRBV28|NA|12|TRBJ1-3|NA
TGTGCCAGCAGTTCCTTTGGAAACACCATATATTTT
CASSSFGNTIYF